These 27 T cell receptor beta chains share one sample of origin, sequenced in a study of shared clonotypes between healthy human individuals. Sequencing used immunoSEQ multiplex PCR; TCRdb keeps in-frame clones, though not all of them. This repertoire shows about 490,000 clones, 76% found once; its top ten account for approximately 12%. Sequencing input: PBMCs. These receptors came from a woman aged 40 to 50 in good health. Some clones in this sample may be carry-over from other donors' samples.

Concerning this clone: A far larger clone is just one base off, so this is likely a read error. The J gene is TRBJ1-1, the V gene TRBV30, with 9 bases matching TRBD1. The CDR3 length is 11 residues. The V gene's germline CDR1 is GTSNPN and CDR2 SVGIG (reference sequence). V dropped 8 bases and J dropped 4; count of bases not matched to a gene: 2. This CDR3 is CAGQGSTEAFF. The CDR3 DNA reads TGTGCCGGACAGGGGTCCACTGAAGCTTTCTTT.

The genes are TRBV19 and TRBJ2-1, with 11 bases matching TRBD1. The length of the CDR3 is 15 residues. Germline lookup yields CDR1 LNHDA and CDR2 SQIVND (reference sequence). V dropped 7 bases and J dropped 8; count of bases not matched to a gene: 10. The CDR3 DNA follows: TGTGCCAGTACCCCTAGCCGGACAGGGGGCCATGAGCAGTTCTTC. It specifies CASTPSRTGGHEQFF.

The chain carries TRBV14 and TRBJ2-1; possible D gene TRBD2, 5 bases. The germline CDR1 and CDR2 sequences are SGHDN and FVKESK. V lost 4 bases to trimming and J lost 1 base, with 23 bases between them. The CDR3 is made up of 19 amino acids. This CDR3 reads CASSPGERRDWNSYNEQFF. In DNA, the CDR3 is TGTGCCAGCAGCCCCGGGGAGCGAAGAGACTGGAATTCCTACAATGAGCAGTTCTTC.

Here the CDR3 reads CASSYRAGSSYNEQFF. CDR3 nucleotides: TGTGCCAGCAGTTACAGGGCGGGGAGCTCCTACAATGAGCAGTTCTTC. The V and J genes are TRBV6-6 and TRBJ2-1; possible D gene TRBD2, 6 bases. The ends were cut back, 2 bases at V and 0 bases at J, with 11 bases in the middle. The CDR3 is 16 residues long. CDR1 is MNHNY and CDR2 is SVGAGI in the germline V gene (reference sequence).

V usage is TRBV27 and J usage is TRBJ2-2; a weak D match, TRBD2 (6 bases). The CDR3 consists of 14 residues. Trimming removed 2 bases from V and 5 bases from J, with 9 bases in between. Germline values: CDR1 MNHEY, CDR2 SMNVEV (reference sequence). The CDR3, as DNA: TGTGCCAGCAGTTTAGCGGGACGGACCGGGGAGCTGTTTTTT. This encodes CASSLAGRTGELFF.

This rearrangement joins TRBV2 to TRBJ2-3; no definite D call. The CDR3 is 12 residues long. The germline CDR1 and CDR2 sequences are SNHLY and FYNNEI. The ends were cut back, 6 bases at V and 4 bases at J, with 8 bases in the middle. CDR3 coding DNA: TGTGCCAGCAGGTCAGAAGCAGATACGCAGTATTTT. The encoded protein is CASRSEADTQYF.

V and J are TRBV7-2 and TRBJ2-1; either TRBD1 or TRBD2 may supply D (7 bases each). Germline assignment: CDR1 SGHTA and CDR2 FQGNSA. The CDR3 length is 15 residues. Trimming took off 4 bases at V and 9 bases at J, with 19 bases between the two ends. For the CDR3, the DNA is TGTGCCAGCAGCTCAAGGACTAGGGGGCGGTTTGAGCAGTTCTTC. Its protein is CASSSRTRGRFEQFF.

The rearrangement links TRBV27 to TRBJ2-2; no firm D call. This CDR3 contains 13 residues. With 5 bases removed from V and 8 bases from J, the gap between germline ends came to 12 bases. Per the germline V gene, CDR1 is MNHEY and CDR2 is SMNVEV (reference sequence). The CDR3 protein is CASSALSPGELFF. CDR3 bases: TGTGCCAGCAGTGCCCTCTCGCCGGGGGAGCTGTTTTTT.

V is TRBV11-2 and J is TRBJ1-1, with unresolved D. The germline V gene encodes CDR1 SGHAT and CDR2 FQNNGV. This CDR3 has 14 amino acids. V lost 0 bases to trimming and J lost 4 bases, with 9 bases between them. The CDR3 DNA reads TGTGCCAGCAGCTTAGATAGTCACGGCACTGAAGCTTTCTTT. Protein product: CASSLDSHGTEAFF. Looking up the rest from reference TRBV11-2 and TRBJ1-1 gives the full variable domain: EAGVAQSPRYKIIEKRQSVAFWCNPISGHATLYWYQQILGQGPKLLIQFQNNGVVDDSQLPKDRFSAERLKGVDSTLKIQPAKLEDSAVYLCASSLDSHGTEAFFGQGTRLTVV.

The count of this clone is one. The V call is TRBV6-6, the J call TRBJ1-6, with TRBD1 matching 7 bases. The ends lost 3 bases at V and 10 bases at J; junction bases unmatched: 9. CDR3 size: 15 residues. Germline CDR1 is MNHNY and CDR2 is SVGAGI (reference sequence). CDR3 sequence: CASSYGRGRGSPLHF. In DNA, the CDR3 is TGTGCCAGCAGTTATGGTAGGGGGCGAGGATCACCCCTCCACTTT.

The gene calls are TRBV5-1 and TRBJ2-7; D uncertain. The CDR3 consists of 13 residues. V gave up 4 bases and J gave up 1 base, with 9 bases separating them. Germline assignment: CDR1 SGHRS and CDR2 YFSETQ. CDR3 amino acids: CASSPPGSYEQYF. The CDR3 DNA sequence: TGCGCCAGCAGCCCCCCAGGTTCCTACGAGCAGTACTTC.

Details on this clone: This is likely an artifact of a read error, given a far larger clone one base away. The rearrangement uses TRBV20-1 and TRBJ2-3; D not certain. V dropped 5 bases and J dropped 7 bases, with 10 bases sitting between them. Per germline, CDR1 DFQATT and CDR2 SNEGSKA (reference sequence). The CDR3 runs 11 residues. CDR3 sequence: CSAFSSYTQYF. As DNA, the CDR3 is TGCAGTGCTTTCAGCTCCTATACGCAGTATTTT.

The rearrangement uses TRBV5-1 and TRBJ1-5; D uncertain. Germline CDR1 SGHRS, CDR2 YFSETQ. The ends were cut back, 0 bases at V and 4 bases at J, with 11 bases in the middle. CDR3 length: 15 amino acids. In nucleotides, the CDR3 is TGCGCCAGCAGCTTGGGGCAAAGCCCAAATCAGCCCCAGCATTTT. Its translation: CASSLGQSPNQPQHF.

This clone has at least ten counts. The gene calls are TRBV30 and TRBJ2-5; D possibly corresponds to TRBD2 (6 bases). The germline CDR1 and CDR2 sequences are GTSNPN and SVGIG (reference sequence). This CDR3 spans 14 amino acids. Trimming shortened V by 4 bases and J by 5 bases, and 17 bases separated the two germline ends. The CDR3 sequence is CAWTPTRAGETQYF. The DNA for the CDR3 is TGTGCCTGGACCCCGACTAGGGCGGGGGAGACCCAGTACTTC.

The CDR3 loop is CASSLLQGRQPQHF. As DNA, the CDR3 is TGTGCCAGCAGTTTATTGCAGGGTAGGCAGCCCCAGCATTTT. V usage is TRBV28 and J usage is TRBJ1-5; tentative D call: TRBD1 (5 bases). This CDR3 spans 14 amino acids. Per the germline V gene, CDR1 is MDHEN and CDR2 is SYDVKM. The V end was cut by 1 base, the J end by 7 bases, with 11 bases between. The full variable domain, in which reference TRBV28 and TRBJ1-5 provide the parts outside the CDR3, is DVKVTQSSRYLVKRTGEKVFLECVQDMDHENMFWYRQDPGLGLRLIYFSYDVKMKEKGDIPEGYSVSREKKERFSLILESASTNQTSMYLCASSLLQGRQPQHFGDGTRLSIL.

The chain uses TRBV4-2 and TRBJ2-7; TRBD1 is a possible D gene (5 bases). The germline gives CDR1 LGHNA, CDR2 YNFKEQ. Trimming took off 0 bases at V and 6 bases at J, with 9 bases between the two ends. The CDR3 loop spans 13 amino acids. The CDR3 DNA follows: TGTGCCAGCAGCCAAGAAAAGGGGTTCGAGCAGTACTTC. Protein: CASSQEKGFEQYF.

The chain joins TRBV4-2 to TRBJ1-5; D is possibly TRBD1 (5 bases). The CDR3 totals 15 residues. Trimming took 4 bases from V and 9 from J, leaving 19 bases between them. Germline CDR1 is LGHNA and CDR2 is YNFKEQ. The CDR3 DNA reads as TGTGCCAGCAGCCCCGACTCAGGTGGGGGGACGCCCCAGCATTTT. This encodes CASSPDSGGGTPQHF.

The J gene is TRBJ2-1, the V gene TRBV9; TRBD2 matches 9 bases. V lost 0 bases to trimming and J lost 7 bases; unmatched junction nucleotides: 8. This CDR3 has 16 residues. Germline V CDR1 and CDR2: SGDLS, YYNGEE. Here the CDR3 DNA reads TGTGCCAGCAGCGTAGGAGGTAGCGGGAGTTGGAATGAGCAGTTCTTC. Its protein is CASSVGGSGSWNEQFF.

This clone appeared a single time. V and J are TRBV30 and TRBJ1-4; D is unresolved. Germline V gene sequence: CDR1 GTSNPN, CDR2 SVGIG (reference sequence). The CDR3 covers 13 residues. Trimming removed 5 bases from V and 0 bases from J, with 7 bases in between. The CDR3 bases are TGTGCCTGGCGTGCCGCAACTAATGAAAAACTGTTTTTT. Translating gives CAWRAATNEKLFF.

The chain employs TRBV5-5 and TRBJ2-6; D may match TRBD1 or TRBD2 (5 bases each). CDR3 length: 18 amino acids. Trimming shortened V by 5 bases and J by 0 bases, and 18 bases separated the two germline ends. Germline V gene data show CDR1 as SGHKS and CDR2 as YYEKEE (reference sequence). CDR3 bases: TGTGCCAGCAGTGGGACCGGGACGGTGATCTCTGGGGCCAACGTCCTGACTTTC. As protein: CASSGTGTVISGANVLTF.

On this clone: A read error is likely here: a far larger clone is one base away. This chain joins TRBV30 and TRBJ1-1; D is unresolved. Germline CDR1 and CDR2: GTSNPN and SVGIG (reference sequence). Trimming took off 0 bases at V and 3 bases at J, with 11 bases between the two ends. The CDR3 is 14 amino acids. CDR3 loop: CAWSVRGIHTEAFF. CDR3 DNA sequence: TGTGCCTGGAGTGTGAGAGGGATACACACTGAAGCTTTCTTT. Full variable domain (missing parts from reference TRBV30 and TRBJ1-1): SQTIHQWPATLVQPVGSPLSLECTVEGTSNPNLYWYRQAAGRGLQLLFYSVGIGQISSEVPQNLSASRPQDRQFILSSKKLLLSDSGFYLCAWSVRGIHTEAFFGQGTRLTVV.

V and J are TRBV7-7 and TRBJ1-3; no reliable D call. The CDR3 length is 11 residues. Germline CDR1 and CDR2: SSHAT and FNYEAQ (reference sequence). Trimming took 1 base from V and 14 from J, leaving 9 bases between them. The CDR3 DNA is TGTGCCAGCAGCTTAGGAGGGATCCTATATTTT. This translates into CASSLGGILYF.

The chain has TRBV18 and TRBJ2-3; D perhaps matches TRBD2 (5 bases). Trimming left V 0 bases short and J 0 bases short, with 13 bases between. Germline CDR1 KGHSH, CDR2 LQKENI. This CDR3 comprises 17 residues. CDR3: CASSPPGWEFSTDTQYF. As DNA, the CDR3 is TGTGCCAGCTCACCACCGGGGTGGGAGTTTAGCACAGATACGCAGTATTTT.

V and J are TRBV7-8 and TRBJ2-5; a weak D match, TRBD2 (6 bases). Trimming pared 2 bases from V and 2 bases from J, leaving 12 bases between. Looked up from germline, CDR1 is SGHVS and CDR2 is FQNEAQ. The CDR3 consists of 15 residues. CDR3 region: CASSLFLREQETQYF. The CDR3 DNA reads as TGTGCCAGCAGCTTATTTCTCCGGGAGCAAGAGACCCAGTACTTC.

This clone has more than one count but fewer than ten. This clone may be a read error of a much larger clone one base away. The chain recombines TRBV4-2 with TRBJ2-5; D gene unclear. Germline values: CDR1 LGHNA, CDR2 YNFKEQ. This CDR3 has 13 residues. Written as DNA, the CDR3 is TGTGCCAGCAGTCAAGTGGCAAGGGAGACCCAGTACTTC. Its protein product is CASSQVARETQYF.

V is TRBV4-3 and J is TRBJ2-1; 11 bases are a match to TRBD2. Germline CDR1 is LGHNA and CDR2 is YSLEER. The V and J ends lost 2 bases and 5 bases, in that order; junction bases with no gene match: 2. The length of the CDR3 is 15 residues. CDR3: CASSQLAGGNNEQFF. In nucleotides, the CDR3 is TGCGCCAGCAGCCAACTAGCGGGAGGAAACAATGAGCAGTTCTTC.

The rearrangement joins TRBV7-2 to TRBJ2-5; TRBD2 matches 12 bases. V dropped 1 base and J dropped 4; count of bases not matched to a gene: 1. This CDR3 spans 15 amino acids. Germline CDR1 and CDR2: SGHTA and FQGNSA. CDR3: CASSLELAGGETQYF. In nucleotides, the CDR3 is TGTGCCAGCAGCTTAGAACTAGCGGGAGGAGAGACCCAGTACTTC.